Listed below are T cell receptor beta chains from one sample, sequenced in a study of blood T cell repertoires in COVID-19. TCRdb's copy holds only in-frame clones and misses some; the assay was immunoSEQ multiplex PCR. The sample lists 140,000 to 150,000 clones, 88% occurring once. The sample taken for sequencing was peripheral blood. These TCRs come from a human donor with COVID-19, enrolled during active disease. The donor label of this sample is uncertain. CDR3s include the opening cysteine and the closing phenylalanine or tryptophan. The order of the fields is D gene, clone size, J gene, CDR3 length, V gene, CDR3 DNA, CDR3 protein. A D gene is named only where the DNA matches it firmly. Size tells how often a clone was seen (once, few, many) or the class of an expanded clone, and some rows leave it out.

D gene: NA; clone size: NA; J gene: TRBJ1-1; CDR3 length: 13; V gene: TRBV7-8; CDR3 DNA: TGTGCCAGCAGCTCCTACGCGAACACTGAAGCTTTCTTT; CDR3 protein: CASSSYANTEAFF
D gene: NA; clone size: NA; J gene: TRBJ2-7; CDR3 length: 16; V gene: TRBV19; CDR3 DNA: TGTGCCAGTAGTATCTTTCCGGGATCCAGCTCCTACGAGCAGTACTTC; CDR3 protein: CASSIFPGSSSYEQYF
D gene: TRBD1; clone size: NA; J gene: TRBJ1-1; CDR3 length: 14; V gene: TRBV29-1; CDR3 DNA: TGCAGCGTGCGCGAACAGGGGTTGGGAACTGAAGCTTTCTTT; CDR3 protein: CSVREQGLGTEAFF
D gene: TRBD2; clone size: few; J gene: TRBJ2-5; CDR3 length: 17; V gene: TRBV4-2; CDR3 DNA: TGTGCCAGCAGCCAAGACCCCCGGGACTACCGGGGGGAGACCCAGTACTTC; CDR3 protein: CASSQDPRDYRGETQYF
D gene: NA; clone size: once; J gene: TRBJ1-5; CDR3 length: 17; V gene: TRBV19; CDR3 DNA: TGTGCCAGTAGTCCTCTTGTCGGGGGGGCCTCCAATCAGCCCCAGCATTTT; CDR3 protein: CASSPLVGGASNQPQHF
D gene: NA; clone size: NA; J gene: TRBJ1-2; CDR3 length: 13; V gene: TRBV30; CDR3 DNA: TGTGCCTGTCCGTGGGCGGGCGACTATGGCTACACCTTC; CDR3 protein: CACPWAGDYGYTF
D gene: TRBD1; clone size: NA; J gene: TRBJ1-1; CDR3 length: 14; V gene: TRBV3-1/TRBV3-2; CDR3 DNA: TGTGCCAGCAGCCACCGAGACAGGGCACCTGAAGCTTTCTTT; CDR3 protein: CASSHRDRAPEAFF
D gene: TRBD1; clone size: NA; J gene: TRBJ2-1; CDR3 length: 15; V gene: TRBV2; CDR3 DNA: TGTGCCAGCAGTAAGGACAGGGGGGTGGTTAATGAGCAGTTCTTC; CDR3 protein: CASSKDRGVVNEQFF
D gene: TRBD1; clone size: NA; J gene: TRBJ2-1; CDR3 length: 16; V gene: TRBV18; CDR3 DNA: TGTGCCAGCTCACCAGCAGGGGGTATGTCCTACAATGAGCAGTTCTTC; CDR3 protein: CASSPAGGMSYNEQFF
D gene: TRBD1; clone size: once; J gene: TRBJ2-6; CDR3 length: 17; V gene: TRBV7-9; CDR3 DNA: TGTGCCAGCAGATCCGGGACAGGGGTAACTGGGGCCAACGTCCTGACTTTC; CDR3 protein: CASRSGTGVTGANVLTF
D gene: TRBD1; clone size: once; J gene: TRBJ1-2; CDR3 length: 14; V gene: TRBV9; CDR3 DNA: TGTGCCAGCAGCGAGACAGGGGGCATCGGTGGCTACACCTTC; CDR3 protein: CASSETGGIGGYTF
D gene: NA; clone size: NA; J gene: TRBJ2-2; CDR3 length: 15; V gene: TRBV7-9; CDR3 DNA: TGTGCCAGCAGCGTCAGACACCCGAACACCGGGGAGCTGTTTTTT; CDR3 protein: CASSVRHPNTGELFF
D gene: NA; clone size: NA; J gene: TRBJ2-5; CDR3 length: 11; V gene: TRBV28; CDR3 DNA: TGTGCCAGCAGGGGCCCAGAGACCCAGTACTTC; CDR3 protein: CASRGPETQYF
D gene: TRBD2; clone size: NA; J gene: TRBJ2-5; CDR3 length: 15; V gene: TRBV3-1/TRBV3-2; CDR3 DNA: TGTGCCAGCAGCCCTCCGGGACTAGCGGGGGAGACCCAGTACTTC; CDR3 protein: CASSPPGLAGETQYF
D gene: NA; clone size: NA; J gene: TRBJ1-1; CDR3 length: 14; V gene: TRBV3-1/TRBV3-2; CDR3 DNA: TGTGCCAGCAGCTTCGGGTCCACAAACACTGAAGCTTTCTTT; CDR3 protein: CASSFGSTNTEAFF
D gene: NA; clone size: NA; J gene: TRBJ1-3; CDR3 length: 15; V gene: TRBV5-1; CDR3 DNA: TGCGCCAGCACCGCAGGCGGGGGACCTGGAAACACCATATATTTT; CDR3 protein: CASTAGGGPGNTIYF
D gene: NA; clone size: once; J gene: TRBJ2-5; CDR3 length: 12; V gene: TRBV6-5; CDR3 DNA: TGTGCCAGCAGTTACTTTACTGGGGCTCAGTACTTC; CDR3 protein: CASSYFTGAQYF
D gene: NA; clone size: NA; J gene: TRBJ1-2; CDR3 length: 15; V gene: TRBV11-2; CDR3 DNA: TGTGCCAGCAGCCCAGAACGGACACTGAACTATGGCTACACCTTC; CDR3 protein: CASSPERTLNYGYTF
D gene: NA; clone size: NA; J gene: TRBJ1-1; CDR3 length: 15; V gene: TRBV3-1/TRBV3-2; CDR3 DNA: TGTGCCAGCAGCCAAGATCTATTAAGGGAGCGAGAAGCTTTCTTT; CDR3 protein: CASSQDLLREREAFF
D gene: TRBD1; clone size: NA; J gene: TRBJ2-1; CDR3 length: 16; V gene: TRBV5-1; CDR3 DNA: TGCGCCAGCAGCTTACTAAGGGGGCGCATAAGGAATGAGCAGTTCTTC; CDR3 protein: CASSLLRGRIRNEQFF
D gene: NA; clone size: NA; J gene: TRBJ1-4; CDR3 length: 14; V gene: TRBV27; CDR3 DNA: TGTGCCAGCAGTTTAATGGGGGCAGGTGAAAAACTGTTTTTT; CDR3 protein: CASSLMGAGEKLFF
D gene: TRBD1; clone size: NA; J gene: TRBJ2-3; CDR3 length: 18; V gene: TRBV5-6; CDR3 DNA: TGTGCCAGCAGCCCCTGGGACAGATCCTTTGCCCTCACAGATACGCAGTATTTT; CDR3 protein: CASSPWDRSFALTDTQYF
D gene: NA; clone size: NA; J gene: TRBJ1-1; CDR3 length: 13; V gene: TRBV7-9; CDR3 DNA: TGTGCCAGCAGCTTTGACACGAACACTGAAGCTTTCTTT; CDR3 protein: CASSFDTNTEAFF
D gene: NA; clone size: NA; J gene: TRBJ2-7; CDR3 length: 14; V gene: TRBV27; CDR3 DNA: TGTGCCAGCAATAACGACGGGGCAAGCGGGGAGCAGTACTTC; CDR3 protein: CASNNDGASGEQYF
D gene: NA; clone size: NA; J gene: TRBJ1-1; CDR3 length: 15; V gene: TRBV27; CDR3 DNA: TGTGCCAGCAGTTTATTGGGACATGGGAACACTGAAGCTTTCTTT; CDR3 protein: CASSLLGHGNTEAFF
D gene: TRBD1; clone size: NA; J gene: TRBJ2-6; CDR3 length: 18; V gene: TRBV4-1; CDR3 DNA: TGCGCCAGCAGTCCCCCTCCGGGACAGGAGTCTGGGGCCAACGTCCTGACTTTC; CDR3 protein: CASSPPPGQESGANVLTF
D gene: NA; clone size: once; J gene: TRBJ2-7; CDR3 length: 15; V gene: TRBV4-1; CDR3 DNA: TGCGCCAGCAGCCAAGAACAGGGAGATATCTACGAGCAGTACTTC; CDR3 protein: CASSQEQGDIYEQYF
D gene: NA; clone size: NA; J gene: TRBJ2-3; CDR3 length: 14; V gene: TRBV6-6; CDR3 DNA: TGTGCCAGCAGGGCGGGCAGCCTCACAGATACGCAGTATTTT; CDR3 protein: CASRAGSLTDTQYF
D gene: TRBD2; clone size: NA; J gene: TRBJ2-1; CDR3 length: 15; V gene: TRBV7-9; CDR3 DNA: TGTGCCAGCAGCTGGGGCCAAGCGGGATACAATGAGCAGTTCTTC; CDR3 protein: CASSWGQAGYNEQFF
D gene: TRBD1; clone size: NA; J gene: TRBJ1-2; CDR3 length: 16; V gene: TRBV6-5; CDR3 DNA: TGTGCCAGCAGTTACTACTCCGGGACAGAGAGCTATGGCTACACCTTC; CDR3 protein: CASSYYSGTESYGYTF
D gene: NA; clone size: few; J gene: TRBJ2-2; CDR3 length: 14; V gene: TRBV10-1; CDR3 DNA: TGCGCCAGCAGTGGTATCCGGGACACCGGGGAGCTGTTTTTT; CDR3 protein: CASSGIRDTGELFF
D gene: NA; clone size: NA; J gene: TRBJ1-2; CDR3 length: 13; V gene: TRBV27; CDR3 DNA: TGTGCCAGCAGGCGGGACCCAAACTATGGCTACACCTTC; CDR3 protein: CASRRDPNYGYTF
D gene: NA; clone size: few; J gene: TRBJ1-2; CDR3 length: 18; V gene: TRBV5-1; CDR3 DNA: TGCGCCAGCAGCTTGGCCAGAAGATTGGGGGGGCCGGGCTATGGCTACACCTTC; CDR3 protein: CASSLARRLGGPGYGYTF
D gene: NA; clone size: NA; J gene: TRBJ1-2; CDR3 length: 14; V gene: TRBV7-9; CDR3 DNA: TGTGCCAGTGCCGGCGGGGGAACTAACTATGGCTACACCTTC; CDR3 protein: CASAGGGTNYGYTF
D gene: NA; clone size: NA; J gene: TRBJ1-2; CDR3 length: 14; V gene: TRBV6-5; CDR3 DNA: TGTGCCAGCAGACTGACAGAACTTAACTATGGCTACACCTTC; CDR3 protein: CASRLTELNYGYTF
D gene: TRBD1; clone size: NA; J gene: TRBJ2-3; CDR3 length: 15; V gene: TRBV6-5; CDR3 DNA: TGTGCCAGCAGTCCCGGGACAGGAGCCACAGATACGCAGTATTTT; CDR3 protein: CASSPGTGATDTQYF
D gene: TRBD1; clone size: NA; J gene: TRBJ2-1; CDR3 length: 15; V gene: TRBV7-9; CDR3 DNA: TGTGCCAGCAGCCTAGACAGGGGCTCCTACAATGAGCAGTTCTTC; CDR3 protein: CASSLDRGSYNEQFF
D gene: NA; clone size: NA; J gene: TRBJ1-5; CDR3 length: 15; V gene: TRBV19; CDR3 DNA: TGTGCCAGTAGTATGGGCAGGGAGGGAACCTCGCCCCAGCATTTT; CDR3 protein: CASSMGREGTSPQHF
D gene: NA; clone size: NA; J gene: TRBJ2-6; CDR3 length: 15; V gene: TRBV5-1; CDR3 DNA: TGCGCCAGCAGCGTGGTGGAGGCTGGGGCCAACGTCCTGACTTTC; CDR3 protein: CASSVVEAGANVLTF
D gene: NA; clone size: once; J gene: TRBJ2-2; CDR3 length: 13; V gene: TRBV2; CDR3 DNA: TGTGCCAGCAGTGAAGCGGGAGGCGGGGAGCTGTTTTTT; CDR3 protein: CASSEAGGGELFF
D gene: TRBD2; clone size: NA; J gene: TRBJ2-1; CDR3 length: 19; V gene: TRBV7-6; CDR3 DNA: TGTGCCAGCAGCTTAGTATTGGGAGGAGCGGGAAGCTCCTACAATGAGCAGTTCTTC; CDR3 protein: CASSLVLGGAGSSYNEQFF
D gene: NA; clone size: NA; J gene: TRBJ1-6; CDR3 length: 14; V gene: TRBV30; CDR3 DNA: TGTGCTTTCACGTTGGGGGCAGGCAATTCACCCCTCCACTTT; CDR3 protein: CAFTLGAGNSPLHF
D gene: TRBD1; clone size: NA; J gene: TRBJ1-6; CDR3 length: 13; V gene: TRBV29-1; CDR3 DNA: TGCAGCGTTGTGACAGGGGACAATTCACCCCTCCACTTT; CDR3 protein: CSVVTGDNSPLHF
D gene: NA; clone size: NA; J gene: TRBJ1-1; CDR3 length: 17; V gene: TRBV11-3; CDR3 DNA: TGTGCCAGCAGCTTAGCCGGGGAAGCTAGGGCCAGCACTGAAGCTTTCTTT; CDR3 protein: CASSLAGEARASTEAFF
D gene: TRBD1; clone size: NA; J gene: TRBJ2-7; CDR3 length: 14; V gene: TRBV27; CDR3 DNA: TGTGCCAGCAGTCGGGACAGGGACATCGACGAGCAGTACTTC; CDR3 protein: CASSRDRDIDEQYF
D gene: TRBD2; clone size: once; J gene: TRBJ2-2; CDR3 length: 15; V gene: TRBV10-3; CDR3 DNA: TGTGCCATCAGTCGGACTAGCGGGAACACCGGGGAGCTGTTTTTT; CDR3 protein: CAISRTSGNTGELFF
D gene: NA; clone size: NA; J gene: TRBJ1-6; CDR3 length: 14; V gene: TRBV28; CDR3 DNA: TGTGCCAGCAGTTTCTCCTCCTATAATTCACCCCTCCACTTT; CDR3 protein: CASSFSSYNSPLHF
D gene: NA; clone size: once; J gene: TRBJ1-5; CDR3 length: 14; V gene: TRBV19; CDR3 DNA: TGTGCCAGTGGAGGGCAGGTTGCCAATCAGCCCCAGCATTTT; CDR3 protein: CASGGQVANQPQHF
D gene: TRBD2; clone size: NA; J gene: TRBJ2-1; CDR3 length: 14; V gene: TRBV3-1/TRBV3-2; CDR3 DNA: TGTGCCAGCAGGACAGCGGGAGTCTACAATGAGCAGTTCTTC; CDR3 protein: CASRTAGVYNEQFF
D gene: NA; clone size: NA; J gene: TRBJ1-2; CDR3 length: 16; V gene: TRBV7-9; CDR3 DNA: TGTGCCAGCAGCCCAGGCTGGACAAAGCACTACCAGGGCTACACCTTC; CDR3 protein: CASSPGWTKHYQGYTF
D gene: NA; clone size: few; J gene: TRBJ2-3; CDR3 length: 15; V gene: TRBV7-3; CDR3 DNA: TGTGCCAGCAGCTTAACGGGGACATACCCCGATACGCAGTATTTT; CDR3 protein: CASSLTGTYPDTQYF
D gene: NA; clone size: NA; J gene: TRBJ1-2; CDR3 length: 14; V gene: TRBV11-2; CDR3 DNA: TGTGCCAGCAGCGAAAAGGGGGTTCGCTATGGCTACACCTTC; CDR3 protein: CASSEKGVRYGYTF
D gene: TRBD2; clone size: NA; J gene: TRBJ2-2; CDR3 length: 13; V gene: TRBV11-1; CDR3 DNA: TGTGCCAGCACACCCGGGAGGGACGGGGAGCTGTTTTTT; CDR3 protein: CASTPGRDGELFF